A single sample is the source of the 26 T cell receptor beta chains below, sequenced in a study of blood T cell repertoires in COVID-19. Sequenced by immunoSEQ multiplex PCR; TCRdb stores in-frame clones only, minus some. The table lists roughly 140,000 clones, about four fifths of them singletons. The sample taken for sequencing was peripheral blood. Receptors were obtained from a man between 70 and 80 years old who had recovered from COVID-19.

This clone turned up a few times. V gene TRBV7-8 combines with J gene TRBJ2-2, with 12 bases aligning to TRBD2. V shed 4 bases and J 7 bases; nucleotides not matched to a gene: 7. CDR3 size: 16 residues. Germline CDR1 is SGHVS and CDR2 is FQNEAQ. The CDR3 is CASSSWTSGILGELFF. CDR3 sequence (DNA): TGTGCCAGCAGCTCCTGGACTAGCGGGATTCTCGGGGAGCTGTTTTTT.

J is TRBJ2-7 and V is TRBV4-1; 9 positions match TRBD2. The CDR3 runs to 16 residues. Germline CDR1 is MGHRA and CDR2 is YSYEKL. V shed 2 bases, J shed 0 bases, and the junction held 5 bases outside the gene matches. The CDR3 region is CASSQSELAGSYEQYF. CDR3 sequence (DNA): TGCGCCAGCAGCCAAAGTGAACTAGCGGGCTCCTACGAGCAGTACTTC.

The chain is built from TRBV27 and TRBJ2-7, with a possible D match to TRBD2 (6 bases). Per the germline V gene, CDR1 is MNHEY and CDR2 is SMNVEV (reference sequence). The CDR3 is made up of 17 amino acids. V lost 6 bases to trimming and J lost 6 bases, with 27 bases between them. The CDR3 protein is CASSPYPAGGEALEQYF. The DNA of the CDR3 is TGTGCCAGCAGCCCCTATCCGGCGGGCGGGGAAGCGCTCGAGCAGTACTTC.

This clone has a count of ten or more. DNA for the CDR3: TGTGCCAGCAGCCCTCTAGGTAAAGAGACCCAGTACTTC. Amino acids: CASSPLGKETQYF. The gene calls are TRBV12-3 or TRBV12-4 and TRBJ2-5; no firm D call. Trimming removed 6 bases from V and 3 bases from J, with 11 bases in between. The CDR3 consists of 13 residues.

The chain recombines TRBV28 with TRBJ1-2; TRBD1 aligns across 9 bases. The germline gives CDR1 MDHEN, CDR2 SYDVKM. The V gene end was trimmed by 2 bases and the J gene end by 4 bases; junction bases not matched to a gene: 8. The CDR3 totals 16 residues. In DNA, the CDR3 is TGTGCCAGCAGTTTACCCCAGGGACAGGGCAGCTATGGCTACACCTTC. Translation: CASSLPQGQGSYGYTF.

The chain is built from TRBV19 and TRBJ2-7, with D perhaps matching TRBD2 (5 bases). The V gene's germline CDR1 is LNHDA and CDR2 SQIVND (reference sequence). The CDR3 extends over 14 amino acids. The V and J ends lost 6 bases and 1 base respectively, with 13 bases between them. The CDR3 sequence: CASSSGLLSYEQYF. CDR3 nucleotide sequence: TGTGCCAGTAGCTCGGGGTTGTTGTCCTACGAGCAGTACTTC.

The CDR3, as DNA: TGTGCCAGCAGCTTAGCGGTCCTAGCGGGAGGGGAAAACATTCAGTACTTC. The encoded protein is CASSLAVLAGGENIQYF. V is TRBV7-9 and J is TRBJ2-4, with 12 bases lining up with TRBD2. The CDR3 covers 17 residues. J gave up 5 bases and V 0 bases, and 5 bases lay outside the gene matches. CDR1 is SEHNR and CDR2 is FQNEAQ in the germline V gene (reference sequence).

The V gene is TRBV5-4, the J gene TRBJ2-3; possible D gene TRBD2, 7 bases. The V end was cut by 1 base, the J end by 0 bases, with 15 bases between. The CDR3 extends over 17 amino acids. Germline V CDR1 and CDR2: SGHNT, YYREEE (reference sequence). CDR3 loop: CASSLPGGPTSTDTQYF. For the CDR3, the DNA is TGTGCCAGCAGCTTGCCGGGGGGCCCGACGAGCACAGATACGCAGTATTTT.

The chain is built from TRBV30 and TRBJ1-2; tentatively, D is TRBD1 (5 bases). The CDR3 loop spans 10 amino acids. Trimming took 4 bases from V and 5 from J, leaving 5 bases between them. CDR1 GTSNPN and CDR2 SVGIG come from the germline V gene (reference sequence). CDR3 in amino acids: CAWKGYGYTF. The CDR3 nucleotides read TGTGCCTGGAAGGGGTATGGCTACACCTTC.

The rearrangement uses TRBV29-1 and TRBJ2-7, with D possibly TRBD1 on 7 matching bases. This CDR3 comprises 11 residues. Trimming shortened V by 4 bases and J by 6 bases, and 10 bases separated the two germline ends. Per the germline V gene, CDR1 is SQVTM and CDR2 is ANQGSEA. The CDR3 reads CSVVRGVEQYF. CDR3 sequence (DNA): TGCAGCGTTGTCAGGGGGGTCGAGCAGTACTTC.

The chain employs TRBV19 and TRBJ2-1, with D tentatively TRBD2 (6 bases). V was trimmed by 6 bases and J by 8 bases, leaving 11 bases between them. Germline CDR1 is LNHDA and CDR2 is SQIVND (reference sequence). The CDR3 spans 12 residues. The CDR3 DNA reads TGTGCCAGTAGCGGGGGAGTCCATGAGCAGTTCTTC. Its translation is CASSGGVHEQFF.

This clone turned up a few times. The chain combines TRBV3-1 (or the pseudogene TRBV3-2) with TRBJ2-7; 9 bases align to TRBD1. The J segment lost 2 bases and the V segment lost 1 base, leaving 6 bases of the junction unmatched. The CDR3 spans 16 residues. Germline CDR1 and CDR2: LGHDT and YNNKEL (reference sequence). CDR3 loop: CASSQGRGQGPYEQYF. The CDR3 DNA sequence: TGTGCCAGCAGCCAAGGAAGGGGACAGGGTCCCTACGAGCAGTACTTC.

This clone is classed as medium-sized. The V gene is TRBV29-1, the J gene TRBJ2-2; maybe TRBD1 (5 bases). Germline values: CDR1 SQVTM, CDR2 ANQGSEA. V gave up 4 bases and J gave up 5 bases, with 20 bases separating them. This CDR3 has 16 amino acids. The CDR3 nucleotides read TGCAGCGTTGTCCTGGCGACAGAAGAGTCAACCGGGGAGCTGTTTTTT. It codes for CSVVLATEESTGELFF.

The chain links TRBV3-1 (or the pseudogene TRBV3-2) to TRBJ2-7; D ambiguous. Per germline, CDR1 LGHDT and CDR2 YNNKEL (reference sequence). Trimming left V 6 bases short and J 4 bases short, with 13 bases between. This CDR3 spans 13 amino acids. CDR3 protein: CASRSWQEYEQYF. In nucleotides, the CDR3 is TGTGCCAGCAGGTCGTGGCAGGAATACGAGCAGTACTTC.

The chain is built from TRBV7-8 and TRBJ2-2; no clear D gene. The CDR3 contains 13 residues. Between the trimmed V and J ends, which lost 5 bases and 5 bases, there was a span of 9 bases. Germline values: CDR1 SGHVS, CDR2 FQNEAQ. The CDR3 nucleotides are TGTGCCAGCAGCCCTTCCCTAACCGGGGAGCTGTTTTTT. Translation gives CASSPSLTGELFF.

V and J are TRBV5-1 and TRBJ2-1, with 8 bases fitting TRBD2. The CDR3 is made up of 15 amino acids. With V trimmed by 1 base and J by 4 bases, 4 bases remained unmatched. CDR1 is SGHRS, CDR2 YFSETQ, per germline. The CDR3 nucleotides are TGCGCCAGCAGCTTGAATAGCGGGACATACAATGAGCAGTTCTTC. This gives the protein CASSLNSGTYNEQFF.

The chain recombines TRBV7-3 with TRBJ2-3; D gene unclear. From germline, CDR1 is SGHTA and CDR2 FQGTGA. V was pared by 3 bases and J by 6 bases, with 7 bases between. This CDR3 has 12 amino acids. This chain's CDR3 is CASSLNGDTQYF. The CDR3 DNA reads as TGTGCCAGCAGCTTGAACGGGGATACGCAGTATTTT.

In its sample, this clone ranks as medium-sized. The chain employs TRBV6-2 or TRBV6-3 and TRBJ2-3; D remains unclear. The CDR3 is 13 amino acids. V lost 6 bases and J lost 2, with 9 bases in between. Germline-derived CDR1 and CDR2 are MNHEY and SVGEGT. The CDR3 DNA reads TGTGCCAGCAGCCTTCCTGTCACAGATACGCAGTATTTT. It yields the protein CASSLPVTDTQYF.

This clone is a singleton in its sample. The gene calls are TRBV19 and TRBJ1-5; TRBD1 aligns across 10 bases. V trimming: 8 bases; J trimming: 5 bases; junction bases outside the gene matches: 6. Germline V gene sequence: CDR1 LNHDA, CDR2 SQIVND (reference sequence). This CDR3 spans 14 amino acids. The CDR3 loop is CASWGQGLDQPQHF. For the CDR3, the DNA is TGTGCCAGTTGGGGACAGGGGTTGGATCAGCCCCAGCATTTT.

The gene calls are TRBV20-1 and TRBJ2-3; a possible D gene is TRBD2 (5 bases). This CDR3 has 12 residues. The V and J ends lost 6 bases and 6 bases respectively, with 13 bases between them. Per germline, CDR1 DFQATT and CDR2 SNEGSKA (reference sequence). CDR3 protein: CSASGGVDTQYF. The CDR3 DNA sequence: TGCAGTGCCAGTGGAGGAGTGGATACGCAGTATTTT.

This chain connects TRBV24-1 to TRBJ2-2; D remains unclear. Germline CDR1 KGHDR, CDR2 SFDVKD. Trimming stripped 3 bases from V and 5 bases from J, with 6 bases between. The CDR3 consists of 13 residues. The CDR3 spells CATSDPSTGELFF. Here the CDR3 DNA reads TGTGCCACCAGTGATCCTAGTACCGGGGAGCTGTTTTTT.

The CDR3 protein is CASSDPTGGFHEQYF. CDR3 in DNA: TGCGCCAGCAGTGATCCGACAGGGGGTTTCCACGAGCAGTACTTC. This chain connects TRBV10-1 to TRBJ2-7; TRBD1 aligns across 9 bases. V shed 3 bases, J shed 5 bases, and the junction held 8 bases outside the gene matches. The CDR3 runs 15 residues. In germline, CDR1 is WNHNN, CDR2 SYGVQD (reference sequence).

The J gene is TRBJ1-1, the V gene TRBV2; D is possibly TRBD1 (5 bases). The V gene lost 6 bases and the J gene lost 3 bases, with 20 bases spanning the gap. The CDR3 is made up of 16 amino acids. CDR1 is SNHLY and CDR2 is FYNNEI in the germline V gene. The CDR3 DNA follows: TGTGCCAGCAGCCTACCCGGGGGAGGAGCGGACACTGAAGCTTTCTTT. It codes for CASSLPGGGADTEAFF. Filled out from reference TRBV2 and TRBJ1-1, the complete variable domain reads EPEVTQTPSHQVTQMGQEVILRCVPISNHLYFYWYRQILGQKVEFLVSFYNNEISEKSEIFDDQFSVERPDGSNFTLKIRSTKLEDSAMYFCASSLPGGGADTEAFFGQGTRLTVV.

The genes are TRBV5-4 and TRBJ2-2; TRBD1 aligns across 7 bases. The trim removed 4 bases at V and 4 bases at J, leaving 7 bases unmatched. The CDR3 runs 15 residues. Germline assignment: CDR1 SGHNT and CDR2 YYREEE (reference sequence). The CDR3 DNA reads as TGTGCCAGCAGCCTTGACAGGGAGTTCACCGGGGAGCTGTTTTTT. Amino acids: CASSLDREFTGELFF.

The chain carries TRBV5-4 and TRBJ2-7; 7 nucleotides match TRBD1. The germline V gene encodes CDR1 SGHNT and CDR2 YYREEE (reference sequence). The CDR3 has 12 residues. Unmatched junction bases numbered 1, after V lost 0 bases and J lost 7 bases. This CDR3 reads CASSLEQGEQYF. Here the CDR3 DNA reads TGTGCCAGCAGCTTGGAACAGGGGGAGCAGTACTTC. The entire variable domain, with the rest obtained from reference TRBV5-4 and TRBJ2-7, is as follows: ETGVTQSPTHLIKTRGQQVTLRCSSQSGHNTVSWYQQALGQGPQFIFQYYREEENGRGNFPPRFSGLQFPNYSSELNVNALELDDSALYLCASSLEQGEQYFGPGTRLTVT.

In this sample, this clone turned up once. The rearrangement links TRBV5-1 to TRBJ2-7; possibly TRBD1 for D (5 bases). V lost 1 base to trimming and J lost 3 bases, with 11 bases between them. CDR1 and CDR2 from the germline V gene are SGHRS and YFSETQ. The length of the CDR3 is 14 residues. CDR3 amino acids: CASSLRQGSYEQYF. The CDR3 nucleotides read TGCGCCAGCAGCTTGAGGCAGGGTAGCTACGAGCAGTACTTC.